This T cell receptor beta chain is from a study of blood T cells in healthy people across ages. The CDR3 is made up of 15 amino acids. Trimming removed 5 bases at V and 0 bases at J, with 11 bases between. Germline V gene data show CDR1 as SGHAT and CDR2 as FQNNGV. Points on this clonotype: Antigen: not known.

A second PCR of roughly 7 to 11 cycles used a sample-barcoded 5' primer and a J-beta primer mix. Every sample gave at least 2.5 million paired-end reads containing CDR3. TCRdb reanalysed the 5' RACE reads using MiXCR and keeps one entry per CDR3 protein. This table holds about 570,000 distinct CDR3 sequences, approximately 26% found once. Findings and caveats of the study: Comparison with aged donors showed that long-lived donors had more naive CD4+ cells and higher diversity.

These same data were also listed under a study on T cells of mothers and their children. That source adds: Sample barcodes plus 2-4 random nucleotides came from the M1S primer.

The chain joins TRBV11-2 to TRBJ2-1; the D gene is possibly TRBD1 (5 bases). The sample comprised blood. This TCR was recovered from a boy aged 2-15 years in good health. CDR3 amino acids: CASSVDRSSYNEQFF. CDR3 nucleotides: TGTGCCAGCAGCGTTGACAGAAGCTCCTACAATGAGCAGTTCTTC.